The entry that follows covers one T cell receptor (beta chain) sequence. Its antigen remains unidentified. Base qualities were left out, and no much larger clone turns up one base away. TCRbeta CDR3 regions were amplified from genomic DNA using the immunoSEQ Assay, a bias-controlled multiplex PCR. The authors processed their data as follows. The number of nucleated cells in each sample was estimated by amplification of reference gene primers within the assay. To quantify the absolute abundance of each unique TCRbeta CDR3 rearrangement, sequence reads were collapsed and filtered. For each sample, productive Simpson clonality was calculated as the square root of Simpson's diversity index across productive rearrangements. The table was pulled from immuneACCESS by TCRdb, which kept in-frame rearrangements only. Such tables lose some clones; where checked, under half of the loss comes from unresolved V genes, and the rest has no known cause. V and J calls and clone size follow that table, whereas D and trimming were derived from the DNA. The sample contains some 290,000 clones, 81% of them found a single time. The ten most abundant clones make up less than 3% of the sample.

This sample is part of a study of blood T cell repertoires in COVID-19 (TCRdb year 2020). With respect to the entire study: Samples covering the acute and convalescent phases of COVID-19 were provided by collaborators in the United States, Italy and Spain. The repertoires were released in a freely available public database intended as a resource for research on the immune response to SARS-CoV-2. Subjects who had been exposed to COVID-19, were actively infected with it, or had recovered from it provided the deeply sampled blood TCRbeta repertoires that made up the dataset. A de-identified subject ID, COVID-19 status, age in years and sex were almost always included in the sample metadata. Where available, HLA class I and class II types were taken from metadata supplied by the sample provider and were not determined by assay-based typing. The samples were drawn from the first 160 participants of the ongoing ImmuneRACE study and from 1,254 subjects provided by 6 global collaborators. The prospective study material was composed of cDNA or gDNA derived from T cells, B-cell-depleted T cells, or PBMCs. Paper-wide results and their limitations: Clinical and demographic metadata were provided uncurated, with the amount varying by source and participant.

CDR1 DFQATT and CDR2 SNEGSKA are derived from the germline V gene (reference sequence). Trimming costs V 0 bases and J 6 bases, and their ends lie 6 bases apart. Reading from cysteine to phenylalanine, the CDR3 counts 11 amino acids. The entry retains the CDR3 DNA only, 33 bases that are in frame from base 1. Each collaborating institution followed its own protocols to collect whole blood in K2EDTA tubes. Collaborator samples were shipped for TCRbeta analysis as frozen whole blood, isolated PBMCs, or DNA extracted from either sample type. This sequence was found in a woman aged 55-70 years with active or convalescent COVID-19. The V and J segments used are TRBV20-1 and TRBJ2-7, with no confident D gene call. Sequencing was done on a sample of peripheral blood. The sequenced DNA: TGCAGTGCTAGAGATGTGAGCGAGCAGTACTTC. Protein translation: CSARDVSEQYF.